These 23 T cell receptor beta chains originate from one sample sequenced in a study of T cells in Graves' hyperthyroidism and ophthalmopathy. What was amplified from RNA transcripts were TCR beta CDR3 regions. Researchers ran a first-round RT-PCR on the TCR CDR3 using the HTBI primer set. TCRdb re-called the multiplex PCR reads with MiXCR, one entry per CDR3 protein. Of around 600,000 distinct CDR3 sequences detected, approximately 14% appear once; the ten largest clones hold 12%. The sequencing sample was made of blood. These receptors were collected from a woman aged 50 to 65 with Graves' ophthalmopathy.

This clonotype was picked up many times. This sequence joins TRBV15 and TRBJ2-7; D gene ambiguous. Germline assignment: CDR1 LNHNV and CDR2 YYDKDF (reference sequence). The CDR3 length is 13 residues. Trimming pared 0 bases from V and 4 bases from J, leaving 7 bases between. CDR3 residues: CATSRDREYEQYF. The CDR3, as DNA: TGTGCCACCAGCAGAGATAGAGAATACGAGCAGTACTTC.

This clonotype occurred many times. The V gene is TRBV7-6, the J gene TRBJ2-5; TRBD2 aligns across 8 bases. Germline CDR1 and CDR2: SGHVS and FNYEAQ. The V gene end was trimmed by 4 bases and the J gene end by 5 bases; junction bases not matched to a gene: 6. This CDR3 is 14 amino acids long. The CDR3 loop is CASSSGLARETQYF. CDR3 coding DNA: TGTGCCAGCAGCTCCGGACTAGCCCGGGAGACCCAGTACTTC.

This clonotype was recorded at least ten times. The rearrangement links TRBV29-1 to TRBJ2-3, with D possibly being TRBD2 (5 bases). The germline V gene has CDR1 SQVTM and CDR2 ANQGSEA. This CDR3 is 16 amino acids long. V lost 2 bases and J 2 bases, leaving 17 bases between the germline ends. CDR3 DNA sequence: TGCAGCGTTGAATTGCAGGCGATGGGAGACACAGATACGCAGTATTTT. It specifies CSVELQAMGDTDTQYF.

This clonotype was seen ten or more times. The chain has TRBV7-9 and TRBJ2-1; D is ambiguous. V lost 2 bases to trimming and J lost 0 bases, with 11 bases between them. Germline CDR1 and CDR2: SEHNR and FQNEAQ (reference sequence). This CDR3 region has 16 residues. DNA of the CDR3: TGTGCCAGCAGCTTAAGGCTAACCAGCTCCTACAATGAGCAGTTCTTC. It translates to CASSLRLTSSYNEQFF.

This clonotype was seen more than once but under ten times. An end of the junction differs from the germline gene, which may be a read error. The rearrangement joins TRBV20-1 to TRBJ1-2, with 7 bases lining up with TRBD1. The CDR3 contains 14 residues. Germline CDR1 DFQATT, CDR2 SNEGSKA (reference sequence). CDR3 in amino acids: CSARERQGLRVHAF. Here the CDR3 DNA reads TGCAGTGCTAGAGAACGACAGGGTTTAAGGGTTCACGCCTTC.

The chain combines TRBV7-2 with TRBJ1-1; no clear D gene. This CDR3 has 14 residues. CDR1 and CDR2 (germline): SGHTA, FQGNSA. Trimming cost V 8 bases and J 5 bases, with 18 bases left between them. The CDR3: CASSSSGGETEAFF. The DNA of the CDR3 is TGTGCCAGCTCATCGTCGGGCGGTGAGACTGAAGCTTTCTTT.

The V call is TRBV6-5, the J call TRBJ2-1, with D maybe TRBD2 (6 bases). The germline gives CDR1 MNHEY, CDR2 SVGAGI. With 2 bases removed from V and 4 bases from J, the gap between germline ends came to 12 bases. The CDR3 extends over 15 amino acids. The CDR3 DNA reads as TGTGCCAGCAGTTACCGGGGTGGGACTTACAATGAGCAGTTCTTC. Translation: CASSYRGGTYNEQFF.

This clonotype has more than one count but fewer than ten. This chain joins TRBV24-1 and TRBJ2-2, with 11 bases fitting TRBD1. The V gene's germline CDR1 is KGHDR and CDR2 SFDVKD. V shed 3 bases and J 4 bases; nucleotides not matched to a gene: 3. The CDR3 totals 16 residues. The CDR3 reads CATSDRTGGITGELFF. CDR3 nucleotides: TGTGCCACCAGTGATCGGACAGGGGGCATCACCGGGGAGCTGTTTTTT.

This clonotype has a count of ten or more. V usage is TRBV13 and J usage is TRBJ2-5, with D unclear. Trimming pared 5 bases from V and 4 bases from J, leaving 8 bases between. The germline V gene has CDR1 PRHDT and CDR2 FYEKMQ (reference sequence). This CDR3 is 12 amino acids long. DNA of the CDR3: TGTGCCAGCAGCCCAGGTGGAGAGACCCAGTACTTC. This encodes CASSPGGETQYF. Supplemented by reference TRBV13 and TRBJ2-5, the full variable domain reads AAGVIQSPRHLIKEKRETATLKCYPIPRHDTVYWYQQGPGQDPQFLISFYEKMQSDKGSIPDRFSAQQFSDYHSELNMSSLELGDSALYFCASSPGGETQYFGPGTRLLVL.

This sequence joins TRBV4-2 and TRBJ2-7, with D unclear. Germline-derived CDR1 and CDR2 are LGHNA and YNFKEQ. V lost 0 bases to trimming and J lost 8 bases, with 32 bases between them. This CDR3 spans 20 amino acids. CDR3 sequence (DNA): TGTGCCAGCAGCCAAGATCCGTTGGGGTATGCCACAAAAAAGAGTAACCAGCAGTACTTC. It encodes CASSQDPLGYATKKSNQQYF.

A remark on this clonotype: No conserved phenylalanine or tryptophan ends this CDR3, so it is likely a read error. The chain couples TRBV20-1 to TRBJ1-2, with D possibly matching TRBD1 (6 bases). The V and J ends lost 3 bases and 4 bases respectively, with 9 bases between them. Germline assignment: CDR1 DFQATT and CDR2 SNEGSKA (reference sequence). This CDR3 has 12 residues. CDR3 bases: TGCAGTGCTAGGGAACAGGGCTATGGCTACACCTCC. Its translation is CSAREQGYGYTS.

This clonotype has ten or more counts. The V call is TRBV3-1, the J call TRBJ1-1; the D is unclear. Germline V gene data show CDR1 as LGHDT and CDR2 as YNNKEL (reference sequence). The CDR3 loop spans 14 amino acids. V lost 0 bases, J lost 1 base, and 6 bases lay in between. The CDR3 nucleotides read TGTGCCAGCAGCCAAGATGATCGGAACACTGAAGCTTTCTTT. Amino acid sequence: CASSQDDRNTEAFF.

This clonotype was seen many times. The rearrangement links TRBV2 to TRBJ1-2; 7 bases agree with TRBD1. V was clipped by 8 bases and J by 0 bases; unmatched bases: 9. Germline V gene data show CDR1 as SNHLY and CDR2 as FYNNEI. The length of the CDR3 is 15 residues. The CDR3 nucleotides read TGTGCCAGCCTAGGAGACAGGGAAACTAACTATGGCTACACCTTC. Translation gives CASLGDRETNYGYTF.

The chain recombines TRBV19 with TRBJ1-1; tentative D call: TRBD1 (5 bases). Germline V gene sequence: CDR1 LNHDA, CDR2 SQIVND (reference sequence). V gave up 1 base and J gave up 7 bases, with 10 bases separating them. The CDR3 has 13 residues. Here the CDR3 reads CASSIGWQGEAFF. CDR3 bases: TGTGCCAGTAGTATAGGCTGGCAGGGTGAAGCTTTCTTT.

The table lists this clonotype with many counts. The rearrangement uses TRBV28 and TRBJ2-7; D uncertain. The CDR3 loop spans 12 amino acids. With 6 bases removed from V and 3 bases from J, the gap between germline ends came to 9 bases. From germline, CDR1 is MDHEN and CDR2 SYDVKM. In DNA form, the CDR3 reads TGTGCCAGCAGGCTTGGGATCTACGAGCAGTACTTC. It codes for CASRLGIYEQYF.

The table lists this clonotype with many counts. The chain has TRBV12-3 or TRBV12-4 and TRBJ2-7; 7 bases are shared with TRBD1. Losses at the gene ends were 3 bases for V and 3 bases for J; bases not matched to a gene: 11. The CDR3 sequence is 16 residues long. The CDR3 is CASSLNAWDRFYEQYF. CDR3 nucleotides: TGTGCCAGCAGTTTGAATGCGTGGGACAGATTCTACGAGCAGTACTTC.

There are many counts of this clonotype. The chain uses TRBV7-9 and TRBJ2-5, with a possible D match to TRBD1 (6 bases). The CDR3 is 14 amino acids. V gave up 7 bases and J gave up 4 bases, with 16 bases separating them. The germline CDR1 and CDR2 sequences are SEHNR and FQNEAQ (reference sequence). CDR3 DNA sequence: TGTGCCAGCAACCAACTGCTAGGGGGAGAGACCCAGTACTTC. It is translated as CASNQLLGGETQYF.

This clonotype was counted at least ten times. The chain links TRBV20-1 to TRBJ2-1, with D perhaps TRBD2 (6 bases). The ends were cut back, 0 bases at V and 9 bases at J, with 12 bases in the middle. CDR1 and CDR2 (germline): DFQATT, SNEGSKA (reference sequence). The CDR3 has 13 amino acids. DNA of the CDR3: TGCAGTGCTAGAGAGGCTAGCGAGACTGAGCAGTTCTTC. Its translation is CSAREASETEQFF.

This clonotype was observed once. A much larger clone sits a single nucleotide away, making a read error possible. The V gene is TRBV6-2 or TRBV6-3, the J gene TRBJ2-7, with a possible D match to TRBD1 (6 bases). V was pared by 5 bases and J by 1 base, with 12 bases between. This CDR3 comprises 14 residues. The germline gives CDR1 MNHEY, CDR2 SVGEGT. CDR3 region: CASSRLQGSYEQYF. The CDR3 bases are TGTGCCAGCAGTCGACTACAGGGTTCCTACGAGCAGTACTTC.

This clonotype came up a few times. This chain links TRBV11-1 with TRBJ2-7, with 8 positions matching TRBD2. CDR3 length: 16 amino acids. With 5 bases clipped from V and 6 bases from J, the junction kept 15 bases outside the gene matches. CDR1 is SGHAT, CDR2 FQDESV, per germline (reference sequence). CDR3 coding DNA: TGTGCCAGCAGCCCCCCAACCGGGACTAGATTTGTCGAGCAGTACTTC. Encoded protein: CASSPPTGTRFVEQYF. The full variable domain, rest sourced from reference TRBV11-1 and TRBJ2-7, is EAEVAQSPRYKITEKSQAVAFWCDPISGHATLYWYRQILGQGPELLVQFQDESVVDDSQLPKDRFSAERLKGVDSTLKIQPAELGDSAMYLCASSPPTGTRFVEQYFGPGTRLTVT.

This clonotype was counted at least ten times. The chain combines TRBV2 with TRBJ1-4; 7 nucleotides line up with TRBD1. The J segment lost 5 bases and the V segment lost 8 bases, leaving 11 bases of the junction unmatched. This CDR3 has 15 amino acids. Germline values: CDR1 SNHLY, CDR2 FYNNEI. CDR3 amino acids: CASPRATGTNEKLFF. The CDR3 nucleotides read TGTGCCAGCCCACGGGCGACAGGGACAAATGAAAAACTGTTTTTT.

The rearrangement joins TRBV19 to TRBJ2-1; TRBD2 agrees at 13 bases. V gave up 4 bases and J gave up 1 base; unmatched junction bases: 4. CDR1 is LNHDA and CDR2 is SQIVND in the germline V gene (reference sequence). The CDR3 loop spans 17 amino acids. CDR3 in DNA: TGTGCCAGTAGTAAACCGGGACTAGCGGGATCCTACAATGAGCAGTTCTTC. This translates into CASSKPGLAGSYNEQFF.

Notes on this clonotype: One base away lies a much larger clone, so this may be a sequencing read error. This rearrangement joins TRBV28 to TRBJ2-7; D unresolved. Trimming took off 7 bases at V and 7 bases at J, with 11 bases between the two ends. The CDR3 extends over 11 amino acids. The germline V gene has CDR1 MDHEN and CDR2 SYDVKM. The chain's CDR3 is CASIGRNEQYF. CDR3 nucleotides: TGTGCCAGCATCGGCCGCAATGAGCAGTACTTC.